This is a list of T cell receptor beta chains from one sample in a study of neurological immune-mediated disorders. Each CDR3 protein gets one entry after TCRdb re-called the 5' RACE reads with MiXCR. The sample has 59,000 or so distinct CDR3 sequences, approximately 11% seen once. Material for sequencing was PBMCs. These receptors came from a woman aged 60-70 years with HTLV-1-associated myelopathy (HAM/TSP). The CDR3 runs from the conserved cysteine through the conserved F or W. The order of the fields is J gene, V gene, CDR3 protein.

>TRBJ2-3|TRBV11-2
CASSSTGRTDTQYF
>TRBJ2-7|TRBV5-6
CASSLGIDYEQYF
>TRBJ1-2|TRBV5-6
CASSSMFRDYTF
>TRBJ1-2|TRBV6-6
CASSLPTGGADGYTF
>TRBJ2-2|TRBV5-1
CASIGTSGLNTGELFF
>TRBJ2-1|TRBV10-1
CASSEWPGFEQFF
>TRBJ2-7|TRBV11-2
CASSLEGARGYEQYF
>TRBJ1-5|TRBV5-5
CASSLRGPQGNNQPQHF
>TRBJ2-7|TRBV5-1
CASSLRGEYEQYF
>TRBJ2-5|TRBV20-1
CSARPETGTGRETQYF
>TRBJ2-3|TRBV20-1
CSAPLVGFGDTQYF
>TRBJ2-1|TRBV20-1
CSARDVYNEQFF
>TRBJ1-1|TRBV6-5
CASSYSSPERGTEAFF
>TRBJ2-4|TRBV4-1
CASSQGGRVPIGTKNIQYF